Presented here are 26 T cell receptor beta chains from one specimen sequenced in a study of cytomegalovirus exposure and HLA in healthy donors. The PCR ran on 60 Vbeta and 13 Jbeta primers. The repertoire was sequenced with immunoSEQ multiplex PCR; TCRdb's copy has only in-frame clones and lacks some. The sample consists of under 95,000 clones, roughly 73% of them appearing once. Sequenced: PBMCs. All receptors come from a man aged 35 to 55 in good health and CMV-seronegative.

The chain couples TRBV5-8 to TRBJ2-6; D not certain. The V gene lost 4 bases and the J gene lost 1 base, with 9 bases spanning the gap. Germline CDR1 SGHTS, CDR2 YDEGEE. The CDR3 contains 15 residues. The CDR3 DNA sequence: TGTGCCAGCAGCCACGGTAATTCTGGGGCCAACGTCCTGACTTTC. Protein sequence: CASSHGNSGANVLTF.

CDR3 in amino acids: CASSYPGQGSEKLFF. The CDR3 DNA follows: TGTGCCAGCAGTTACCCTGGACAGGGAAGCGAAAAACTGTTTTTT. The V and J genes are TRBV6-6 and TRBJ1-4, with 8 bases lining up with TRBD1. V gave up 2 bases and J gave up 8 bases; unmatched junction bases: 7. This CDR3 region has 15 residues. The germline V gene has CDR1 MNHNY and CDR2 SVGAGI (reference sequence).

The chain is built from TRBV10-3 and TRBJ2-5, with D maybe TRBD1 (6 bases). V was shortened by 6 bases and J by 2 bases, with 13 bases between the two germline ends. The CDR3 spans 14 residues. Germline CDR1 and CDR2: ENHRY and SYGVKD. Here the CDR3 reads CAIREGQTQETQYF. CDR3 nucleotide sequence: TGTGCCATCAGGGAAGGACAGACTCAAGAGACCCAGTACTTC.

The CDR3 protein is CASSPENRGYQPQHF. The DNA for the CDR3 is TGTGCCAGCTCACCGGAGAACAGGGGATACCAGCCCCAGCATTTT. V is TRBV18 and J is TRBJ1-5; 7 bases are a match to TRBD1. V lost 3 bases and J lost 7; bases outside the gene matches: 9. The CDR3 extends over 15 amino acids. Germline V gene lookup returns CDR1 KGHSH and CDR2 LQKENI.

The chain employs TRBV12-5 and TRBJ1-1; D remains unclear. The CDR3 contains 12 residues. The V end was cut by 1 base, the J end by 9 bases, with 9 bases between. Germline-derived CDR1 and CDR2 are LGHNT and FRNRAP. CDR3 sequence (DNA): TGTGCTAGTGGTTTGGGTCCTATACAAGCTTTCTTT. It translates to CASGLGPIQAFF.

The rearrangement links TRBV5-1 to TRBJ1-1; D unclear. Germline CDR1 is SGHRS and CDR2 is YFSETQ. The CDR3 length is 15 residues. Trimming shortened V by 4 bases and J by 6 bases, and 19 bases separated the two germline ends. The DNA of the CDR3 is TGCGCCAGCAGCCACGGGATAGGGATAAGGGCTGAAGCTTTCTTT. Amino acid sequence: CASSHGIGIRAEAFF. The whole variable domain, filled in from reference TRBV5-1 and TRBJ1-1, reads KAGVTQTPRYLIKTRGQQVTLSCSPISGHRSVSWYQQTPGQGLQFLFEYFSETQRNKGNFPGRFSGRQFSNSRSEMNVSTLELGDSALYLCASSHGIGIRAEAFFGQGTRLTVV.

The chain recombines TRBV7-9 with TRBJ1-2; possible D gene TRBD1, 5 bases. CDR1 and CDR2 from the germline V gene are SEHNR and FQNEAQ (reference sequence). Trimming left V 4 bases short and J 1 base short, with 13 bases between. The length of the CDR3 is 15 residues. Written as DNA, the CDR3 is TGTGCCAGCAGCTCAACCAACAGGTTTAACTATGGCTACACCTTC. This translates into CASSSTNRFNYGYTF.

This clone appeared a single time. V gene TRBV18 combines with J gene TRBJ2-1, with 7 bases fitting TRBD1. This CDR3 is built from 13 residues. The germline CDR1 and CDR2 sequences are KGHSH and LQKENI. V gave up 6 bases and J gave up 10 bases; unmatched junction bases: 9. In DNA, the CDR3 is TGTGCCAGCTCCTCAGGGCCGGACAGGGAGCAGTTCTTC. Its translation is CASSSGPDREQFF.

The chain employs TRBV30 and TRBJ2-3, with 10 nucleotides matching TRBD2. This CDR3 comprises 14 residues. Germline V CDR1 and CDR2: GTSNPN, SVGIG (reference sequence). V shed 4 bases, J shed 3 bases, and the junction held 4 bases outside the gene matches. The CDR3 region is CAWISSGSTDTQYF. The DNA of the CDR3 is TGTGCCTGGATTTCTAGCGGGAGTACAGATACGCAGTATTTT.

The chain employs TRBV6-5 and TRBJ2-3; 9 bases map to TRBD2. J was trimmed by 3 bases and V by 6 bases; bases with no gene match: 4. In germline, CDR1 is MNHEY, CDR2 SVGAGI. There are 14 residues in the CDR3. CDR3 in DNA: TGTGCCAGCAGGGGACTAGCTTTAACAGATACGCAGTATTTT. Its translation is CASRGLALTDTQYF.

The chain employs TRBV10-3 and TRBJ2-5, with D tentatively TRBD1 (7 bases). CDR3 size: 12 residues. V lost 11 bases and J 2 bases, leaving 12 bases between the germline ends. The germline V gene has CDR1 ENHRY and CDR2 SYGVKD. The CDR3, as DNA: TGTGCCGCCCAGGGGGGTCAAGAGACCCAGTACTTC. Encoded protein: CAAQGGQETQYF.

CDR3 loop: CSAPRGEEAFF. The DNA for the CDR3 is TGCAGTGCTCCCCGGGGGGAAGAAGCTTTCTTT. The rearrangement uses TRBV20-1 and TRBJ1-1, with D possibly TRBD1 on 5 matching bases. Germline V gene sequence: CDR1 DFQATT, CDR2 SNEGSKA (reference sequence). The CDR3 runs to 11 residues. Trimming took off 5 bases at V and 8 bases at J, with 12 bases between the two ends.

The gene calls are TRBV20-1 and TRBJ2-1; 7 nucleotides line up with TRBD2. The germline V gene encodes CDR1 DFQATT and CDR2 SNEGSKA (reference sequence). Unmatched junction bases numbered 5, after V lost 6 bases and J lost 9 bases. This CDR3 contains 11 residues. The DNA for the CDR3 is TGCAGTGCCAGGCGGGGGAGTGAGCAGTTCTTC. It yields the protein CSARRGSEQFF.

This clone was seen just once. The rearrangement links TRBV27 to TRBJ2-5, with D perhaps matching TRBD1 (5 bases). The CDR3 extends over 16 amino acids. Trimming took off 0 bases at V and 5 bases at J, with 16 bases between the two ends. In germline, CDR1 is MNHEY, CDR2 SMNVEV (reference sequence). As DNA, the CDR3 is TGTGCCAGCAGTTTATCGTTCACAGGCCCCAAGGAGACCCAGTACTTC. Its protein product is CASSLSFTGPKETQYF.

J is TRBJ1-2 and V is TRBV6-1; no firm D call. V was pared by 2 bases and J by 2 bases, with 15 bases between. There are 16 residues in the CDR3. In germline, CDR1 is MNHNS, CDR2 SASEGT. The CDR3: CASSEMRARRNYGYTF. The CDR3 coding sequence is TGTGCCAGCAGTGAAATGCGGGCTAGACGGAACTATGGCTACACCTTC.

V and J are TRBV7-2 and TRBJ1-2; D uncertain. Trimming left V 0 bases short and J 1 base short, with 6 bases between. The germline V gene has CDR1 SGHTA and CDR2 FQGNSA. The CDR3 extends over 14 amino acids. The DNA for the CDR3 is TGTGCCAGCAGCTTAGCGGGCAGTAACTATGGCTACACCTTC. As protein: CASSLAGSNYGYTF.

The CDR3 region is CASSQDATYNEQFF. The CDR3, as DNA: TGCGCCAGCAGCCAAGACGCCACTTACAATGAGCAGTTCTTC. This chain links TRBV4-1 with TRBJ2-1; unclear D gene. Germline V gene lookup returns CDR1 MGHRA and CDR2 YSYEKL. This CDR3 is 14 amino acids long. V was cut by 0 bases and J by 4 bases, with 7 bases left in between.

V and J are TRBV7-2 and TRBJ1-2; no firm D call. CDR3 length: 15 amino acids. Trimming took 5 bases from V and 3 from J, leaving 16 bases between them. Germline values: CDR1 SGHTA, CDR2 FQGNSA. The DNA for the CDR3 is TGTGCCAGCAGCCCCATTGTTAACCTAGACTATGGCTACACCTTC. This gives the protein CASSPIVNLDYGYTF.

CDR3 in amino acids: CATRGRLSREQYF. The DNA of the CDR3 is TGTGCCACCCGGGGAAGACTCTCCCGTGAGCAGTACTTC. The rearrangement links TRBV15 to TRBJ2-7, with a possible D match to TRBD2 (5 bases). This CDR3 contains 13 residues. CDR1 and CDR2 from the germline V gene are LNHNV and YYDKDF (reference sequence). Trimming cost V 8 bases and J 7 bases, with 18 bases left between them.

The gene calls are TRBV5-1 and TRBJ2-3, with 12 bases that match TRBD2. The CDR3 is made up of 14 amino acids. With V trimmed by 8 bases and J by 2 bases, 3 bases remained unmatched. CDR1 is SGHRS and CDR2 is YFSETQ in the germline V gene. As DNA, the CDR3 is TGCGCCAGTAGACTAGCGGGAGCCACAGATACGCAGTATTTT. Translated, it gives CASRLAGATDTQYF.

The chain links TRBV5-1 to TRBJ2-7, with a weak D call TRBD2 (6 bases). Trimming left V 3 bases short and J 6 bases short, with 13 bases between. The length of the CDR3 is 13 residues. Germline V gives CDR1 SGHRS, CDR2 YFSETQ. DNA for the CDR3: TGCGCCAGCAGCTCCATCTCGGGAGTCGAGCAGTACTTC. Protein product: CASSSISGVEQYF.

This chain joins TRBV5-1 and TRBJ2-6, with TRBD2 identical over 11 bases. CDR1 and CDR2 (germline): SGHRS, YFSETQ. The CDR3 is 18 residues long. Trimming cost V 5 bases and J 1 base; bases outside gene matches: 8. The CDR3 nucleotides are TGCGCCAGCAGGGCGGGGACTAGCGGCTTTTCTGGGGCCAACGTCCTGACTTTC. This encodes CASRAGTSGFSGANVLTF.

The chain has TRBV25-1 and TRBJ1-4; D is possibly TRBD1 (5 bases). Per germline, CDR1 MGHDK and CDR2 SYGVNS. Trimming removed 7 bases at V and 7 bases at J, with 13 bases between. The CDR3 spans 13 residues. The CDR3: CASMRQSSEKLFF. CDR3 sequence (DNA): TGTGCCAGCATGAGACAGAGCTCTGAAAAACTGTTTTTT. The variable domain in full, with the rest retrieved from reference TRBV25-1 and TRBJ1-4, is EADIYQTPRYLVIGTGKKITLECSQTMGHDKMYWYQQDPGMELHLIHYSYGVNSTEKGDLSSESTVSRIRTEHFPLTLESARPSHTSQYLCASMRQSSEKLFFGSGTQLSVL.

This clone has a handful of counts. The CDR3 sequence is CASSLASRDVAYNQPQHF. The CDR3 coding sequence is TGTGCCAGCAGCTTAGCGTCGCGAGACGTAGCTTACAATCAGCCCCAGCATTTT. The rearrangement links TRBV7-2 to TRBJ1-5; D uncertain. V gave up 0 bases and J gave up 3 bases, with 18 bases separating them. The CDR3 has 18 residues. CDR1 SGHTA and CDR2 FQGNSA come from the germline V gene.

The chain carries TRBV15 and TRBJ2-2; perhaps TRBD1 as D (5 bases). The CDR3 is 14 residues long. Trimming stripped 6 bases from V and 5 bases from J, with 13 bases between. Looked up from germline, CDR1 is LNHNV and CDR2 is YYDKDF (reference sequence). CDR3 in DNA: TGTGCCACCAGTTTTTCCAGGGTAACCGGGGAGCTGTTTTTT. Encoded protein: CATSFSRVTGELFF.

The V call is TRBV29-1, the J call TRBJ2-7; TRBD2 might be the D (7 bases). CDR3 length: 16 amino acids. V was clipped by 0 bases and J by 0 bases, with 15 bases between them. The germline CDR1 and CDR2 sequences are SQVTM and ANQGSEA. The CDR3 reads CSVEDWGGLGSYEQYF. CDR3 in DNA: TGCAGCGTTGAAGATTGGGGGGGCCTGGGCTCCTACGAGCAGTACTTC.